This TCR beta chain was documented in a study of T-cell memory formation after mild COVID-19. In TCRdb, the 5' RACE reads were re-called with MiXCR into one record per CDR3 protein. This sample has 250,000 to 300,000 distinct CDR3 sequences; 15% to 20% occur once, and the top ten carry 22%. A note on this clonotype: Its cognate antigen is unknown.

Study results and limitations: Clones shrinking between day 15 and 85 showed a balanced CD4/CD8 split, and those that grew later tilted toward CD4+.

After removal of 3 bases from V and 0 bases from J, the junction contained 4 bases not matched to a gene. Germline lookup yields CDR1 MNHNS and CDR2 SASEGT. The CDR3 is 16 amino acids. The sequenced sample was PBMCs or a T cell subset sorted from them (not recorded which). The rearrangement joins TRBV6-1 to TRBJ2-1; the match to TRBD2 covers 8 bases. The TCR was taken from a young man who had mild COVID-19 (a few samples of this study predate the infection). Cell type and time point are not known. CDR3 sequence: CASSEIGGDSYNEQFF. Written as DNA, the CDR3 is TGTGCCAGCAGTGAGATCGGGGGGGACTCCTACAATGAGCAGTTCTTC.